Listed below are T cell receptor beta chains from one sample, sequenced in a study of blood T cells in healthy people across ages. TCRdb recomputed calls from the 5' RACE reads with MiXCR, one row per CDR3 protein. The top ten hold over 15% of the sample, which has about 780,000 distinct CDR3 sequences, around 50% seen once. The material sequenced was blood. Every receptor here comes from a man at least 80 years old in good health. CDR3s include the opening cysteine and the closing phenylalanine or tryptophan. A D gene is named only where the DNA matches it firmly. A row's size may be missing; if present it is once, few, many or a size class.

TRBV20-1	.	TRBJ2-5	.	CSARDPARTGQETQYF	TGCAGTGCTAGAGATCCCGCGAGGACGGGCCAAGAGACCCAGTACTTC
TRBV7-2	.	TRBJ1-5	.	CASSLDRNNQPQHF	TGTGCCAGCAGCTTAGACAGGAACAATCAGCCCCAGCATTTT
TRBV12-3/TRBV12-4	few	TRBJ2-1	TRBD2	CASSLGLAGGGYEQFF	TGTGCCAGCAGCCTCGGACTAGCGGGAGGGGGGTATGAGCAGTTCTTC
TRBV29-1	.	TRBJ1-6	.	CSVELGVNSPLHF	TGCAGCGTTGAACTGGGGGTGAATTCACCCCTCCACTTT
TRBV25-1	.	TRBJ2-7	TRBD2	CASRGLAGSEQYF	TGTGCCAGCAGGGGACTAGCGGGAAGCGAGCAGTACTTC
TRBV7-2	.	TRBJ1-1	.	CASSLISLNTEAFF	TGTGCCAGCAGCTTAATATCATTAAACACTGAAGCTTTCTTT
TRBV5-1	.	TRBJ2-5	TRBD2	CASSPARTSNQETQYF	TGCGCCAGCAGCCCTGCCCGGACTAGTAACCAAGAGACCCAGTACTTC
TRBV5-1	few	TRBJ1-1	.	CASSLVQGFGGPGGEAFF	TGCGCCAGCAGCTTGGTACAAGGTTTTGGGGGGCCTGGGGGTGAAGCTTTCTTT
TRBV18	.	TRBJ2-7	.	CASSPEAHPYEQYF	TGTGCCAGCTCACCAGAGGCCCACCCCTACGAGCAGTACTTC
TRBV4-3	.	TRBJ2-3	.	CASGQERAAYTDTQYF	TGCGCCAGCGGCCAAGAGCGGGCAGCGTACACAGATACGCAGTATTTT
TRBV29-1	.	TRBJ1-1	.	CRIDLNTEAFF	TGCAGAATAGACCTTAACACTGAAGCTTTCTTT
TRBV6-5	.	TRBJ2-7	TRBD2	CASSSPRSGISYEQYF	TGTGCCAGCAGTTCCCCGAGGAGCGGGATATCCTACGAGCAGTACTTC
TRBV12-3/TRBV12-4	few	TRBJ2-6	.	CASSPLRSGANVLTF	TGTGCCAGCAGCCCCCTCCGCTCTGGGGCCAACGTCCTGACTTTC
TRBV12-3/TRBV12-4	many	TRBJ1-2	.	CASKVGQVGRGGYTF	TGTGCCAGTAAGGTTGGGCAGGTCGGCAGGGGTGGCTACACCTTC
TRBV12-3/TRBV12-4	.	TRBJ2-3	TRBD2	CASRWLAGRGLDTQYF	TGTGCCAGCAGGTGGCTAGCGGGGAGGGGGTTGGATACGCAGTATTTT
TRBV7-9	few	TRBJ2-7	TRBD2	CASSSVLAGKYEQYF	TGTGCCAGCAGCTCCGTTTTAGCGGGAAAATACGAGCAGTACTTC
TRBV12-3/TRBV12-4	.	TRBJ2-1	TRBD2	CASSPIRISGSSYNEQFF	TGTGCCAGCAGTCCAATCAGGATTAGCGGGAGCTCCTACAATGAGCAGTTCTTC
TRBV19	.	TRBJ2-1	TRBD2	CASSSGTSGSLNEQFF	TGTGCCAGTAGTTCCGGGACTAGCGGGAGCCTCAATGAGCAGTTCTTC
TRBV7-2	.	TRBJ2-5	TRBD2	CASSRGLAGPYNEQYF	TGTGCCAGCAGCCGAGGACTAGCGGGTCCCTACAATGAGCAGTACTTC
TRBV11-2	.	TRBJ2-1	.	CASSLDRLSEGQFF	TGTGCCAGCAGCTTAGACCGACTCAGTGAGGGGCAGTTCTTC
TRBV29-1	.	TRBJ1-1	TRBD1	CSVTGDRTAAFF	TGCAGCGTCACGGGGGACAGGACGGCGGCTTTCTTT
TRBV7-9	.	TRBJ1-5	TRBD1	CASSFIGQGVNQPQHF	TGTGCCAGCAGCTTCATTGGACAGGGGGTCAATCAGCCCCAGCATTTT
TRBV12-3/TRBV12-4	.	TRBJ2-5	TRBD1	CASLNQGVGSETQYF	TGTGCCAGCCTTAATCAGGGGGTAGGATCGGAGACCCAGTACTTC
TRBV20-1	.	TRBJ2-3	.	CSARGFRAGFTDTQYF	TGCAGTGCTAGAGGGTTCCGGGCGGGGTTCACAGATACGCAGTATTTT
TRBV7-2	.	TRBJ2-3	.	CASSLRRGSPDTQYF	TGTGCCAGCAGCTTACGACGGGGGTCTCCAGATACGCAGTATTTT
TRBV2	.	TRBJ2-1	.	CASIKGGGRINEQFF	TGTGCCAGCATTAAAGGGGGGGGCCGTATCAATGAGCAGTTCTTC
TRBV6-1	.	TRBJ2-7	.	CASSARTVGNEQYF	TGTGCCAGCAGTGCTAGGACAGTGGGCAATGAGCAGTACTTC
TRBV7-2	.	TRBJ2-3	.	CASSSLPEGPATDTQYF	TGTGCCAGCAGCTCCCTTCCTGAGGGACCAGCCACAGATACGCAGTATTTT
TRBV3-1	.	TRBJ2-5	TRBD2	CASSQSSGRGQETQYF	TGTGCCAGCAGCCAGAGTAGCGGGAGAGGTCAAGAGACCCAGTACTTC
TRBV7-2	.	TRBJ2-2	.	CASSLLGAGELFF	TGTGCCAGCAGCTTATTGGGGGCCGGGGAGCTGTTTTTT
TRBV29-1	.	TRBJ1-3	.	CSVVLTGNTIYF	TGCAGCGTTGTCCTTACGGGAAACACCATATATTTT
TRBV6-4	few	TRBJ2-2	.	CASRRHGDANTGELFF	TGTGCCAGCAGACGACACGGGGATGCTAACACCGGGGAGCTGTTTTTT
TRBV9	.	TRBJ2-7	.	CASSLGTPGIYEQYF	TGTGCCAGCAGTTTAGGGACCCCAGGGATCTACGAGCAGTACTTC
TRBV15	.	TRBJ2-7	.	CATSRGTGPYEQYF	TGTGCCACCAGCAGAGGGACGGGACCCTACGAGCAGTACTTC
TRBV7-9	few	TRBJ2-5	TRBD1	CASSSEGTGSRETQYF	TGTGCCAGCAGCTCCGAGGGGACAGGGAGTAGAGAGACCCAGTACTTC
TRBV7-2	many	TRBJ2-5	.	CASSLGGLQETQYF	TGTGCCAGCAGCTTAGGAGGCTTACAAGAGACCCAGTACTTC
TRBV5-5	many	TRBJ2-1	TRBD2	CASRRGTSGRGTDEQFF	TGTGCCAGCAGGCGAGGGACTAGCGGGAGAGGAACGGATGAGCAGTTCTTC
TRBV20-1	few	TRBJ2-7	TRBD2	CSARLPPAGGTYEQYF	TGCAGTGCTAGGCTTCCTCCAGCGGGAGGAACCTACGAGCAGTACTTC